This TCR beta chain was identified in a study of T cell responses to AZD1222 COVID-19 vaccine. TCRdb's table, derived via immunoSEQ multiplex PCR, lists solely in-frame clones and lacks some. In the table there are roughly 120,000 clones, 70% to 90% of which are singletons. As regards this clone: The antigen is unknown.

The study, taken as a whole, reports: With two AZD1222 doses given, Spike-specific TCR breadth and depth both rose. White British ancestry dominated among donors, who included more females, and clonal diversity was possibly underestimated. At baseline, seropositivity was found in only a handful of AZD1222 recipients.

The source was peripheral blood, collected on day 0 of AZD1222 vaccination. The origin of this receptor is an adult in good health.

The CDR3 protein is CASWGLRGSNQPQHF. The DNA of the CDR3 is TGTGCCAGCTGGGGACTTCGAGGTAGCAATCAGCCCCAGCATTTT. The chain carries TRBV6-6 and TRBJ1-5; TRBD1 might be the D (5 bases). V was clipped by 8 bases and J by 0 bases, with 14 bases between them. Germline V gene sequence: CDR1 MNHNY, CDR2 SVGAGI (reference sequence). This CDR3 has 15 amino acids.